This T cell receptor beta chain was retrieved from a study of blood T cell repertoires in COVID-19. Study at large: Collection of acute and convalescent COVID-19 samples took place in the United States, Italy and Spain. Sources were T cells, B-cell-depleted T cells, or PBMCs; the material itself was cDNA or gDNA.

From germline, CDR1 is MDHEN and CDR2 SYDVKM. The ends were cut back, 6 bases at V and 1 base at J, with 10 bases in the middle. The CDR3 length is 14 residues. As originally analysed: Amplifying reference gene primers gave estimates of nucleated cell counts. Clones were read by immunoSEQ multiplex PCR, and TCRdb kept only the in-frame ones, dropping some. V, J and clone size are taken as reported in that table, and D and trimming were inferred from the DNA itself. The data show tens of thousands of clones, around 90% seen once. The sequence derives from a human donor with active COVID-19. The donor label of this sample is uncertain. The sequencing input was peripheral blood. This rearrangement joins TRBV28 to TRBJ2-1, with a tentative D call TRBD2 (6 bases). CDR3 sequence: CASSHGGSYNEQFF. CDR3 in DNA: TGTGCCAGCAGCCATGGGGGGTCCTACAATGAGCAGTTCTTC.